Listed below are T cell receptor beta chains from one sample, sequenced in a study of shared clonotypes between healthy human individuals. The repertoire was sequenced with immunoSEQ multiplex PCR; TCRdb's copy has only in-frame clones and lacks some. The repertoire holds roughly 2.5 million clones, with roughly nine tenths as singletons. Specimen: naive CD4+ T cells sorted from blood. The origin of the receptors is a man younger than 35 in good health. CDR3s include the opening cysteine and the closing phenylalanine or tryptophan. Each record gives: V gene, clone size, J gene, D gene, CDR3 DNA, CDR3 protein. The D gene is left open where the match is weak. Some rows mark clone size as missing; the rest say once, few, many or name a class of expanded clone.

TRBV10-3	-	TRBJ1-1	-	TGTGCCATCAGTGGGAAAGGGAATCTGAACACTGAAGCTTTCTTT	CAISGKGNLNTEAFF
TRBV10-3	-	TRBJ2-3	-	TGTGCCATCAGCGGGAATCCATCCGATACGCAGTATTTT	CAISGNPSDTQYF
TRBV6-6	-	TRBJ2-1	-	TGTGCCAGCAGCACCGTTGCTGAGCAGTTCTTC	CASSTVAEQFF
TRBV6-5	-	TRBJ2-7	TRBD2	TGTGCCAGCAGTGTCCCTGGGACTAGTCGCGAGCAGTACTTC	CASSVPGTSREQYF
TRBV5-4	-	TRBJ2-1	-	TGTGCCAGCAGCGTCCCCGACCCGAGCTCCTACAATGAGCAGTTCTTC	CASSVPDPSSYNEQFF
TRBV4-3	-	TRBJ2-3	-	TGCGCCAGCAGCCTCCTCTACACAGATACGCAGTATTTT	CASSLLYTDTQYF
TRBV7-9	-	TRBJ1-2	TRBD1	TGTGCCAGCAGCCCAGGTCGACAGGGAGCCTATGGCTACACCTTC	CASSPGRQGAYGYTF
TRBV11-2	-	TRBJ2-3	-	TGTGCCAGCAGCTCCCAACGAGATACGCAGTATTTT	CASSSQRDTQYF
TRBV30	-	TRBJ1-2	-	TGTGCCTGGACGGGATCCCTGTGGAGCTACACCTTC	CAWTGSLWSYTF
TRBV14	-	TRBJ2-7	TRBD2	TGTGCCAGCAGCCCCGGAGGAGGGTCGAGGGCTAGCGGGAGAAGAGGGTACGAGCAGTACTTC	CASSPGGGSRASGRRGYEQYF
TRBV5-5	-	TRBJ2-1	TRBD1	TGTGCCAGCAGTCGGGGACAGGGCTTTCAGTACAATGAGCAGTTCTTC	CASSRGQGFQYNEQFF
TRBV12-5	-	TRBJ2-7	TRBD1	TGTGCTAGTGGTCCTGGACAGGGGGGCTCCTACGAGCAGTACTTC	CASGPGQGGSYEQYF
TRBV5-1	-	TRBJ2-2	-	TGCGCCAGCAGCTTGGCCAGAGGGGCGGCCACGAACACCGGGGAGCTGTTTTTT	CASSLARGAATNTGELFF
TRBV30	-	TRBJ1-2	TRBD1	TGTGCCTGGGGCCCCTCCCTCAGGGGGCAAGTGGATGGCCACACCTTC	CAWGPSLRGQVDGHTF
TRBV2	-	TRBJ1-2	-	TGTGCCAGCAGTGAAGCGCTTCGGGGGGCGGGTGGCTACACCTTC	CASSEALRGAGGYTF
TRBV5-1	-	TRBJ2-3	-	TGCGCCAGCAGCCCTGACAGCACTCCGTGGCTTAGCACAGATACGCAGTATTTT	CASSPDSTPWLSTDTQYF
TRBV2	-	TRBJ2-2	-	TGTGCCAGCAGCCTCGAGGGGACCGGGGAGCTGTTTTTT	CASSLEGTGELFF
TRBV10-2	-	TRBJ1-3	TRBD1	TGCGCCAGCAGAGACGGGACAGCTGGAAACACCATATATTTT	CASRDGTAGNTIYF
TRBV30	-	TRBJ1-5	TRBD1	TGTGCCTGGAGTGTGGGTAAAACAGGGGGCAATGATCAGCCCCAGCATTTT	CAWSVGKTGGNDQPQHF
TRBV30	-	TRBJ2-5	TRBD1	TGTGCTTGGTCACATGGGACAGGGCGAAAAGAGACCCAGTACTTC	CAWSHGTGRKETQYF
TRBV7-2	-	TRBJ2-1	-	TGTGCCAGCAGCTTAGCGGGGGACTACAATGAGCAGTTCTTC	CASSLAGDYNEQFF
TRBV19	-	TRBJ1-2	-	TGTGCCAGTAGTCCCCGCCTGGGAACTAACTATGGCTACACCTTC	CASSPRLGTNYGYTF
TRBV2	-	TRBJ1-4	TRBD1	TGTGCCAGCAGCCCAAGTTGGACAGGGGCAGTATTATCTGAAAAACTGTTTTTT	CASSPSWTGAVLSEKLFF
TRBV2	-	TRBJ2-1	TRBD1	TGTGCCAGCAGTACGGACAGGGGAAGCGATGAGCAGTTCTTC	CASSTDRGSDEQFF
TRBV11-3	-	TRBJ2-2	-	TGTGCCAGCAGCTTAGGTGATGGGAGACCCGGGGAGCTGTTTTTT	CASSLGDGRPGELFF
TRBV30	few	TRBJ1-2	TRBD1	TGTGCCTGGAGTGCCGGAGGGACAGGATGGAACACCTTC	CAWSAGGTGWNTF
TRBV9	-	TRBJ2-3	TRBD2	TGTGCCAGCAGCGTAGAAGCGGGGCGCACAGATACGCAGTATTTT	CASSVEAGRTDTQYF
TRBV18	-	TRBJ1-4	-	TGTGCCAGCTCACAAGACAGGTTACCCCAAAGCGGAAAACTGTTTTTT	CASSQDRLPQSGKLFF
TRBV15	-	TRBJ1-5	-	TGTGCCACCAGCAGCTACGGGGACATGGGGCAGCCCCAGCATTTT	CATSSYGDMGQPQHF
TRBV7-6	-	TRBJ2-5	-	TGTGCCAGCAGTCGGCCGGGACAAGAGACCCAGTACTTC	CASSRPGQETQYF
TRBV2	-	TRBJ2-3	TRBD1	TGTGCCAGCAGTAGGGACAGGGTATTCACAGATACGCAGTATTTT	CASSRDRVFTDTQYF
TRBV7-9	-	TRBJ2-7	TRBD2	TGTGCCAGCAGCCGGACTAGCGGAAACTACGAGCAGTACTTC	CASSRTSGNYEQYF
TRBV6-1	-	TRBJ1-4	-	TGTGCCAGCAGTCTCTCTAGGGAGGGGGAAAAACTGTTTTTT	CASSLSREGEKLFF
TRBV28	-	TRBJ1-5	TRBD1	TGTGCCAGCAGTTTATCTAACAGGGGGCATGGGCATTTT	CASSLSNRGHGHF
TRBV29-1	-	TRBJ1-6	TRBD1	TGCAGCGTTACACAGGGGTCCTATAATTCACCCCTCCACTTT	CSVTQGSYNSPLHF
TRBV5-5	-	TRBJ2-7	TRBD1	TGTGCCAGCAGCCCAGCAGGCGGACAGGGGGTCAGGCAGTACTTC	CASSPAGGQGVRQYF